Listed below are T cell receptor beta chains from one sample, sequenced in a study of T cells expressing NK-cell markers. Each CDR3 protein gets one entry in TCRdb, which reprocessed the 5' RACE reads and gives no DNA. This table lists 120,000 to 150,000 distinct CDR3 sequences. Sequencing input: blood T cells: a sorted CD56 or NKG2C T cell subset, CD4+ or CD8+ T cells, or bulk PBMC T cells (not recorded which). All receptors come from a man aged 18-30 years in good health. Each CDR3 is given with its conserved first and last residue. The order of the fields is J gene, V gene, CDR3 protein.

>TRBJ2-3|TRBV20-1
CSARGARFTDTQYF
>TRBJ2-1|TRBV19
CASAGLALSSYNEQFF
>TRBJ2-5|TRBV19
CASTIGDGETQYF
>TRBJ2-5|TRBV24-1
CATSDFGGGREETQYF
>TRBJ2-5|TRBV12-5
CASGFHRDVGETQYF
>TRBJ2-3|TRBV7-3
CASSLTGLAVPSTDTQYF
>TRBJ1-5|TRBV6-6
CASSTGHNQPQHF
>TRBJ2-2|TRBV27
CASSLIRTGGVPSTGELFF
>TRBJ2-3|TRBV21-1
CASSKALQASGRLDTQYF
>TRBJ2-2|TRBV30
CAWTPAGELFF
>TRBJ2-1|TRBV2
CASSQLPTFNEQFF
>TRBJ1-3|TRBV11-2
CASSLDYRGLPGSGNTIYF
>TRBJ1-1|TRBV7-9
CASSLIAGVSTEAFF
>TRBJ2-1|TRBV28
CASRLAGPNEQFF
>TRBJ2-1|TRBV20-1
CSAREPRGSGTPNEQFF
>TRBJ2-1|TRBV20-1
CSARPGTSGEQFF
>TRBJ2-1|TRBV5-1
CASSLRDRGYNEQFF
>TRBJ1-1|TRBV10-3
CAISEGLVYGDTEAFF
>TRBJ2-7|TRBV27
CASSFASGSSSYEQYF